This T cell receptor beta chain was sequenced in a study of response to subunit inactivated influenza vaccine. Study observations and caveats: The study's authors posited that every seasonal influenza vaccination enlists few new T cells.

In TCRdb, the RT-PCR reads were re-called with MiXCR into one record per CDR3 protein. The sample shows about 570,000 distinct CDR3 sequences, 10% to 12% of them seen only once. This CDR3 is built from 13 residues. Per germline, CDR1 DFQATT and CDR2 SNEGSKA (reference sequence). The trim removed 5 bases at V and 2 bases at J, leaving 4 bases unmatched. On this clonotype: Its antigen is still unknown.

These data were also filed under a second study, of T cells expressing NK-cell markers. In that study: UMIs accompanied the 5'RACE template switching by which TCR beta cDNA was made. An anti-gamma-delta TCR antibody confined sorting to alpha-beta TCR T cells across several of the experiments. The leading position in the CD3+CD56-NKG2C+ fraction of a handful of donors also went to these clonotypes. Whether expanded NKG2C+ T cell clones were HCMV-specific remained unclear.

This receptor was identified in a man aged 50-60 years who received an inactivated influenza vaccine. This material consisted of PBMCs from blood, taken on the day of vaccination. The chain is built from TRBV20-1 and TRBJ2-3; 7 nucleotides align to TRBD2. CDR3 coding DNA: TGCAGTGCTCAAGCGGGGAACACAGATACGCAGTATTTT. The encoded protein is CSAQAGNTDTQYF.